A single sample gave rise to the 4 T cell receptor beta chains below, sequenced in a study of T cells after somatic rescue of genetic block. Assay used: immunoSEQ multiplex PCR; TCRdb lists only in-frame clones, some missing. This sample yields 110,000 or so clones, of which around nine tenths are seen a single time; around 1.5% belongs to the top ten. The sample was peripheral blood mononuclear cells (PBMCs). These receptors all come from a woman younger than 30.

The V call is TRBV5-4, the J call TRBJ1-3; possible D gene TRBD1, 6 bases. The germline V and J ends were trimmed by 0 bases and 1 base, with 8 bases remaining between them. The CDR3 loop spans 15 amino acids. Germline CDR1 and CDR2: SGHNT and YYREEE (reference sequence). The CDR3 DNA is TGTGCCAGCAGCTTGGCGGGGGCTTCTGGAAACACCATATATTTT. Protein product: CASSLAGASGNTIYF.

This sequence joins TRBV7-2 and TRBJ2-1; D is uncertain. This CDR3 contains 12 residues. Germline V gene data show CDR1 as SGHTA and CDR2 as FQGNSA. V was cut by 1 base and J by 6 bases, with 4 bases left in between. This chain's CDR3 is CASSLGLNEQFF. In nucleotides, the CDR3 is TGTGCCAGCAGCTTAGGCCTCAATGAGCAGTTCTTC.

This clone has only one observation. This sequence joins TRBV10-3 and TRBJ1-2, with D maybe TRBD1 (6 bases). The CDR3 is 14 residues long. Germline values: CDR1 ENHRY, CDR2 SYGVKD. Trimming cost V 0 bases and J 8 bases, with 13 bases left between them. CDR3 sequence (DNA): TGTGCCATCAGTGAGTCGAGGGAGACAGGAGGCTACACCTTC. Translation gives CAISESRETGGYTF.

The V gene is TRBV10-1, the J gene TRBJ1-5, with a tentative D call TRBD1 (6 bases). The V end lost 11 bases, the J end lost 4 bases, and 18 bases lay between the germline ends. The CDR3 runs 14 residues. In germline, CDR1 is WNHNN, CDR2 SYGVQD (reference sequence). The DNA of the CDR3 is TGCGCCGGACTTCCGGGACAATCGAATCAGCCCCAGCATTTT. Protein sequence: CAGLPGQSNQPQHF.